Presented here are 28 T cell receptor beta chains from one specimen sequenced in a study of blood T cell repertoires in COVID-19. The repertoire was sequenced with immunoSEQ multiplex PCR; TCRdb's copy has only in-frame clones and lacks some. The sample records tens of thousands of clones, about 89% being singletons. Source material: peripheral blood. The receptors stem from a human donor in a cohort sampled during active COVID-19.

This clone was counted only a few times. The CDR3 reads CASKTVNYGYTF. In DNA, the CDR3 is TGTGCCAGCAAAACAGTAAACTATGGCTACACCTTC. The J gene is TRBJ1-2, the V gene TRBV27; D remains unclear. The V end was cut by 7 bases, the J end by 2 bases, with 8 bases between. The CDR3 is 12 amino acids. Germline V gene sequence: CDR1 MNHEY, CDR2 SMNVEV (reference sequence).

This rearrangement joins TRBV12-3 or TRBV12-4 to TRBJ1-1; D not certain. V was pared by 3 bases and J by 10 bases, with 9 bases between. This CDR3 spans 11 amino acids. This chain's CDR3 is CASSLKRRAFF. The CDR3 region has the DNA TGTGCCAGCAGTTTGAAAAGGAGAGCTTTCTTT.

V is TRBV30 and J is TRBJ2-3; no firm D call. Germline loops: CDR1 GTSNPN, CDR2 SVGIG (reference sequence). Deletions cut 0 bases from V and 6 bases from J, with 4 bases between. This CDR3 is 11 amino acids long. This chain's CDR3 is CAWSVQDTQYF. CDR3 coding DNA: TGTGCCTGGAGTGTACAGGATACGCAGTATTTT.

This clone has a single count. V and J are TRBV18 and TRBJ2-7; 8 bases align to TRBD1. Losses at the gene ends were 6 bases for V and 9 bases for J; bases not matched to a gene: 10. From germline, CDR1 is KGHSH and CDR2 LQKENI. This CDR3 has 13 residues. The CDR3 DNA follows: TGTGCCAGCTCGAAGCAGGACAGGGAAGGGCAGTACGTC. Residues: CASSKQDREGQYV.

The rearrangement uses TRBV9 and TRBJ2-1; D gene unclear. The CDR3 has 12 residues. Germline V gene lookup returns CDR1 SGDLS and CDR2 YYNGEE. The V and J ends lost 2 bases and 6 bases respectively, with 6 bases between them. This CDR3 reads CASSVSRNEQFF. In nucleotides, the CDR3 is TGTGCCAGCAGCGTCTCTCGCAATGAGCAGTTCTTC.

The J gene is TRBJ1-1, the V gene TRBV19; 10 positions match TRBD1. Germline V gene data show CDR1 as LNHDA and CDR2 as SQIVND (reference sequence). The CDR3 sequence is 17 residues long. The ends lost 6 bases at V and 0 bases at J; junction bases unmatched: 10. CDR3 sequence reads: CASRARTGGYVNTEAFF. CDR3 coding DNA: TGTGCCAGTAGGGCGAGGACAGGGGGTTATGTGAACACTGAAGCTTTCTTT.

The DNA for the CDR3 is TGTGCCAGCAGCTACGGCGGGAGTTCAAAAGAGACCCAGTACTTC. Protein sequence: CASSYGGSSKETQYF. This rearrangement joins TRBV11-3 to TRBJ2-5, with 7 bases fitting TRBD2. Germline V gene lookup returns CDR1 SGHNT and CDR2 YENEEA. CDR3 length equals 15 residues. With 4 bases clipped from V and 3 bases from J, the junction kept 8 bases outside the gene matches.

The chain is built from TRBV11-2 and TRBJ1-2, with D uncertain. Trimming took 5 bases from V and 8 from J, leaving 15 bases between them. Germline values: CDR1 SGHAT, CDR2 FQNNGV. This CDR3 comprises 13 residues. CDR3 loop: CASSPWQAIGYTF. The CDR3 coding sequence is TGTGCCAGCAGCCCGTGGCAGGCAATAGGCTACACCTTC. Together with reference TRBV11-2 and TRBJ1-2, the CDR3 gives the full variable domain: EAGVAQSPRYKIIEKRQSVAFWCNPISGHATLYWYQQILGQGPKLLIQFQNNGVVDDSQLPKDRFSAERLKGVDSTLKIQPAKLEDSAVYLCASSPWQAIGYTFGSGTRLTVV.

This sequence joins TRBV5-1 and TRBJ2-7, with 14 bases lining up with TRBD2. Per the germline V gene, CDR1 is SGHRS and CDR2 is YFSETQ. The CDR3 contains 15 residues. V was pared by 3 bases and J by 3 bases, with 2 bases of the junction left unmatched. In DNA, the CDR3 is TGCGCCAGCAGCTGGGGGACTAGCGGGGGCTACGAGCAGTACTTC. As protein: CASSWGTSGGYEQYF. The entire variable domain, with the rest obtained from reference TRBV5-1 and TRBJ2-7, is as follows: KAGVTQTPRYLIKTRGQQVTLSCSPISGHRSVSWYQQTPGQGLQFLFEYFSETQRNKGNFPGRFSGRQFSNSRSEMNVSTLELGDSALYLCASSWGTSGGYEQYFGPGTRLTVT.

This chain connects TRBV19 to TRBJ2-7; a possible D gene is TRBD1 (6 bases). Trimming stripped 5 bases from V and 2 bases from J, with 13 bases between. Germline-derived CDR1 and CDR2 are LNHDA and SQIVND (reference sequence). The CDR3 length is 14 residues. The CDR3 coding sequence is TGTGCCAGTAGTTCCCGGGCAGGGGCCTACGAGCAGTACTTC. Its translation is CASSSRAGAYEQYF. The variable domain in full, with the rest retrieved from reference TRBV19 and TRBJ2-7, is DGGITQSPKYLFRKEGQNVTLSCEQNLNHDAMYWYRQDPGQGLRLIYYSQIVNDFQKGDIAEGYSVSREKKESFPLTVTSAQKNPTAFYLCASSSRAGAYEQYFGPGTRLTVT.

V usage is TRBV18 and J usage is TRBJ2-3; tentatively, D is TRBD1 (6 bases). CDR1 KGHSH and CDR2 LQKENI come from the germline V gene. This CDR3 contains 14 residues. The V gene lost 3 bases and the J gene lost 5 bases, with 12 bases spanning the gap. The CDR3: CASSPQGHEDTQYF. CDR3 coding DNA: TGTGCCAGCTCACCCCAGGGGCATGAAGATACGCAGTATTTT.

V and J are TRBV3-1 (or the pseudogene TRBV3-2) and TRBJ2-1; 7 bases fit TRBD1. Germline V lookup: CDR1 LGHDT, CDR2 YNNKEL (reference sequence). V trimming: 3 bases; J trimming: 3 bases; junction bases outside the gene matches: 5. This CDR3 spans 15 amino acids. The CDR3 sequence is CASSQNRGSYNEQFF. The CDR3 DNA reads TGTGCCAGCAGCCAGAACAGGGGAAGCTACAATGAGCAGTTCTTC.

To note about this clone: The junction differs from germline at one of its ends, possibly a read error. The V gene is TRBV5-1, the J gene TRBJ1-4; 10 positions agree with TRBD1. The CDR3 covers 14 residues. Per the germline V gene, CDR1 is SGHRS and CDR2 is YFSETQ. The CDR3 here is CASTLMGQGEKLFF. DNA of the CDR3: TGCGCCAGCACCTTGATGGGACAGGGGGAAAAACTGTTTTTT. Full variable domain (missing parts from reference TRBV5-1 and TRBJ1-4): KAGVTQTPRYLIKTRGQQVTLSCSPISGHRSVSWYQQTPGQGLQFLFEYFSETQRNKGNFPGRFSGRQFSNSRSEMNVSTLELGDSALYLCASTLMGQGEKLFFGSGTQLSVL.

V and J are TRBV5-4 and TRBJ2-1, with 7 nucleotides matching TRBD1. This CDR3 has 14 residues. Germline assignment: CDR1 SGHNT and CDR2 YYREEE (reference sequence). V shed 4 bases, J shed 6 bases, and the junction held 7 bases outside the gene matches. The CDR3 bases are TGTGCCAGCAGCCTCTCGGGACAGCCCAATGAGCAGTTCTTC. Translating gives CASSLSGQPNEQFF.

The genes are TRBV3-1 (or the pseudogene TRBV3-2) and TRBJ1-2; D ambiguous. The CDR3 runs 16 residues. Trimming stripped 0 bases from V and 4 bases from J, with 15 bases between. In germline, CDR1 is LGHDT, CDR2 YNNKEL (reference sequence). The CDR3 region has the DNA TGTGCCAGCAGCCAAGATGAGGCCAACCGTGCCTATGGCTACACCTTC. It is translated as CASSQDEANRAYGYTF.

V gene TRBV11-3 combines with J gene TRBJ2-7, with a tentative D call TRBD1 (5 bases). V was trimmed by 5 bases and J by 3 bases, leaving 11 bases between them. Germline assignment: CDR1 SGHNT and CDR2 YENEEA. The CDR3 has 13 residues. CDR3 DNA: TGTGCCAGCAGCGGAAGACAGTTCTACGAGCAGTACGTC. Amino acids: CASSGRQFYEQYV.

This clone was recorded only once. V gene TRBV18 combines with J gene TRBJ2-3; 8 bases fit TRBD1. Germline CDR1 reads KGHSH; CDR2 reads LQKENI. The junction had 12 bases not matched to a gene; V was cut back by 6 bases and J by 1 base. CDR3 length: 17 residues. CDR3 sequence: CASSPFGQGAGTDTQYF. DNA for the CDR3: TGTGCCAGCTCGCCTTTTGGGCAGGGGGCGGGCACAGATACGCAGTATTTT.

The chain links TRBV11-3 to TRBJ2-5; D may be TRBD1 (6 bases). The V end was cut by 5 bases, the J end by 5 bases, with 15 bases between. This CDR3 is 14 amino acids long. Germline-derived CDR1 and CDR2 are SGHNT and YENEEA. CDR3: CASSPGENGETQYF. For the CDR3, the DNA is TGTGCCAGCAGCCCAGGGGAGAATGGGGAGACCCAGTACTTC.

The J gene is TRBJ2-2, the V gene TRBV6-2 or TRBV6-3; TRBD2 matches 7 bases. V lost 2 bases, J lost 2 bases, and 11 bases stayed unmatched. The CDR3 covers 18 residues. The germline V gene has CDR1 MNHEY and CDR2 SVGEGT. CDR3 amino acids: CASSYVRGRATNTGELFF. Written as DNA, the CDR3 is TGTGCCAGCAGTTACGTACGGGGGAGGGCGACTAACACCGGGGAGCTGTTTTTT.

The chain recombines TRBV2 with TRBJ2-7; the D gene is possibly TRBD2 (5 bases). The CDR3 consists of 13 residues. V shed 7 bases and J shed 0 bases, with 10 bases lying between them. CDR1 and CDR2 from the germline V gene are SNHLY and FYNNEI. In nucleotides, the CDR3 is TGTGCCAGCATAGGACTTCTCTCCTACGAGCAGTACTTC. Amino acid sequence: CASIGLLSYEQYF. Combining the CDR3 with reference TRBV2 and TRBJ2-7 gives the whole variable domain EPEVTQTPSHQVTQMGQEVILRCVPISNHLYFYWYRQILGQKVEFLVSFYNNEISEKSEIFDDQFSVERPDGSNFTLKIRSTKLEDSAMYFCASIGLLSYEQYFGPGTRLTVT.

This sequence joins TRBV19 and TRBJ1-1, with 9 positions matching TRBD1. Looked up from germline, CDR1 is LNHDA and CDR2 is SQIVND (reference sequence). The CDR3 length is 16 residues. The ends lost 1 base at V and 1 base at J; junction bases unmatched: 4. The DNA for the CDR3 is TGTGCCAGTAGTATAGGGACAGGGGCCCCGAACACTGAAGCTTTCTTT. This translates into CASSIGTGAPNTEAFF.

This chain uses TRBV3-1 (or the pseudogene TRBV3-2) with TRBJ2-5; 10 nucleotides align to TRBD2. The ends lost 0 bases at V and 5 bases at J; junction bases unmatched: 12. CDR1 is LGHDT, CDR2 YNNKEL, per germline (reference sequence). CDR3 length equals 18 residues. The CDR3 DNA follows: TGTGCCAGCAGCCAAGACCCCCTAGCGGGGGCCTCGGGGGAGACCCAGTACTTC. Amino acid sequence: CASSQDPLAGASGETQYF.

The genes are TRBV11-3 and TRBJ2-3; 11 bases are shared with TRBD2. The CDR3 contains 17 residues. The germline gives CDR1 SGHNT, CDR2 YENEEA. V shed 5 bases and J 6 bases; nucleotides not matched to a gene: 13. CDR3 nucleotides: TGTGCCAGCAGCCCCCGAGGAGCTAGCGGGAGGTTTGATACGCAGTATTTT. It encodes CASSPRGASGRFDTQYF. Full variable domain (remainder filled in from reference TRBV11-3 and TRBJ2-3): EAGVVQSPRYKIIEKKQPVAFWCNPISGHNTLYWYLQNLGQGPELLIRYENEEAVDDSQLPKDRFSAERLKGVDSTLKIQPAELGDSAVYLCASSPRGASGRFDTQYFGPGTRLTVL.

The chain combines TRBV2 with TRBJ2-4; 7 nucleotides agree with TRBD1. Per the germline V gene, CDR1 is SNHLY and CDR2 is FYNNEI. Trimming cost V 6 bases and J 6 bases; bases outside gene matches: 8. The CDR3 sequence is 14 residues long. Here the CDR3 DNA reads TGTGCCAGCAGAAAGGACAGGAATTTAAACATTCAGTACTTC. Amino acid sequence: CASRKDRNLNIQYF.

The V and J genes are TRBV5-6 and TRBJ2-3; 8 bases match TRBD1. The CDR3 runs to 14 residues. Germline V gene sequence: CDR1 SGHDT, CDR2 YYEEEE. V lost 6 bases to trimming and J lost 1 base; unmatched junction nucleotides: 4. Here the CDR3 DNA reads TGTGCCAGCAACCCGACAGGGGGCACAGATACGCAGTATTTT. It encodes CASNPTGGTDTQYF. The variable domain in full, with the rest retrieved from reference TRBV5-6 and TRBJ2-3, is DAGVTQSPTHLIKTRGQQVTLRCSPKSGHDTVSWYQQALGQGPQFIFQYYEEEERQRGNFPDRFSGHQFPNYSSELNVNALLLGDSALYLCASNPTGGTDTQYFGPGTRLTVL.

A few counts support this clone. The chain is built from TRBV6-2 or TRBV6-3 and TRBJ2-1, with 9 bases lining up with TRBD2. The CDR3 covers 14 residues. CDR1 and CDR2 from the germline V gene are MNHEY and SVGEGT. V was clipped by 5 bases and J by 7 bases; unmatched bases: 6. For the CDR3, the DNA is TGTGCCAGCAGTGACGGACTAGCGATTAATGAGCAGTTCTTC. This gives the protein CASSDGLAINEQFF.

The chain couples TRBV6-6 to TRBJ2-7; TRBD1 might be the D (6 bases). CDR1 and CDR2 from the germline V gene are MNHNY and SVGAGI (reference sequence). The CDR3 is 14 amino acids. V lost 0 bases to trimming and J lost 5 bases, with 11 bases between them. The CDR3 here is CASSYSSTGNEQYF. The CDR3 DNA is TGTGCCAGCAGTTACTCGAGTACAGGGAACGAGCAGTACTTC.

The rearrangement links TRBV28 to TRBJ1-2, with D hard to call. Trimming took 4 bases from V and 8 from J, leaving 11 bases between them. This CDR3 is built from 12 residues. Looked up from germline, CDR1 is MDHEN and CDR2 is SYDVKM. CDR3 amino acids: CASSSGMGGYTF. As DNA, the CDR3 is TGTGCCAGCAGTTCGGGGATGGGAGGCTACACCTTC.